This TCR beta chain was retrieved from a study of shared clonotypes between healthy human individuals. Study findings and constraints: It was anticipated that sequencing depth would influence how many clonotypes donors shared.

Trimming left V 2 bases short and J 2 bases short, with 12 bases between. The CDR3 is 16 residues long. CDR1 is SGHAT and CDR2 is FQNNGV in the germline V gene. Assay: immunoSEQ multiplex PCR; the TCRdb copy retains only in-frame clones and omits some. The sample contains approximately 500,000 clones, approximately 82% of which appear only once. This clone was counted once. What it recognizes is unknown. The gene calls are TRBV11-2 and TRBJ2-2, with D tentatively TRBD2 (6 bases). Material for sequencing was PBMCs. The source is a middle-aged woman in good health. Some clones in this sample may be carry-over from other donors' samples. CDR3 residues: CASSLRRDSNTGELFF. CDR3 coding DNA: TGTGCCAGCAGCTTACGCCGGGACTCCAACACCGGGGAGCTGTTTTTT.